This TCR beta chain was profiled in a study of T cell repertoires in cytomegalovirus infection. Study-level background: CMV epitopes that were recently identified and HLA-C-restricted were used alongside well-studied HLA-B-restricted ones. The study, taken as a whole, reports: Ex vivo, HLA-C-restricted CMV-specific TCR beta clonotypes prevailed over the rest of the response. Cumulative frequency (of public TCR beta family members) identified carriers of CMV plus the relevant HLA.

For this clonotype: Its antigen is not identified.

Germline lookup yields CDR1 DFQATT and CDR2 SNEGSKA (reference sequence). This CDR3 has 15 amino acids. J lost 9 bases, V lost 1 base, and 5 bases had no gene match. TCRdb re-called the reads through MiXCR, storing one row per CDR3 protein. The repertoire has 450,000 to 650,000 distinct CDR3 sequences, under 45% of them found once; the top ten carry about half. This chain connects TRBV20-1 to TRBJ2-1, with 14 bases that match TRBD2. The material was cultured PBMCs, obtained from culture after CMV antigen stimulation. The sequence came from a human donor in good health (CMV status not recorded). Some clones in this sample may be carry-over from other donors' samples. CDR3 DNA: TGCAGTGCTAGAGGACTAGCGGGAGGGCCGATTGAGCAGTTCTTC. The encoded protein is CSARGLAGGPIEQFF.